The clone carrying this T cell receptor (beta chain) was recorded only once. The data were obtained in a study of blood T cell repertoires in COVID-19. The overall study: Sites across the United States, Italy and Spain contributed samples from acute and convalescent COVID-19. T cells, B-cell-depleted T cells, or PBMCs supplied cDNA or gDNA.

Original analysis: Amplification with reference gene primers provided the estimates of nucleated cell counts. Using immunoSEQ multiplex PCR, the repertoire was profiled, and TCRdb retains in-frame clones only, with some absent. D and trimming come from the DNA, and the V and J calls and clone size come from that table. The data hold 45,000 to 65,000 clones, with approximately 80% observed a single time. V lost 4 bases to trimming and J lost 3 bases; unmatched junction nucleotides: 5. The germline V gene encodes CDR1 SGHNT and CDR2 YYREEE (reference sequence). The CDR3 is 15 amino acids. This sequence was found in a man between 65 and 85 years old with active or convalescent COVID-19. The chain employs TRBV5-4 and TRBJ2-7, with TRBD1 matching over 12 bases. Sequenced: peripheral blood. CDR3 in amino acids: CASSSGTGGIYEQYF. For the CDR3, the DNA is TGTGCCAGCAGCAGCGGGACAGGGGGCATCTACGAGCAGTACTTC.